The 5 T cell receptor beta chains presented below share a single source sample, sequenced in a study of T cells after yellow fever vaccination. TCRdb reanalysed the 5' RACE reads using MiXCR and keeps one entry per CDR3 protein. Altogether 250,000 or so distinct CDR3 sequences are present, 6% to 8% being singletons, with the ten largest covering 0.85% to 1.2%. The sample consisted of CD4+ T cells sorted from PBMCs, taken on the day of the yellow fever booster vaccination. These receptors were obtained from a man aged 25-40 years who received the YFV17D yellow fever vaccine.

This clonotype was recorded many times. This chain links TRBV21-1 with TRBJ2-7; the table assigns TRBD2, which was not confirmed against the DNA. TRBV21-1 is labeled a pseudogene. This CDR3 comprises 15 residues. The CDR3 sequence: CASSKRGTRLYEQYF. CDR3 nucleotides: TGTGCCAGCAGCAAACGCGGGACTAGACTCTACGAGCAGTACTTC.

This clonotype was seen a handful of times. The chain carries TRBV6-5 and TRBJ1-1, with D perhaps TRBD1 (5 bases). Trimming removed 6 bases from V and 8 bases from J, with 10 bases in between. Germline lookup yields CDR1 MNHEY and CDR2 SVGAGI. The CDR3 loop spans 11 amino acids. The CDR3: CASSKYREAFF. The CDR3, as DNA: TGTGCCAGCAGCAAGTACAGGGAAGCTTTCTTT.

Notes on this clonotype: This may come from a read error, since a much larger clone is one base off. The CDR3 region has the DNA TGCGCCAGCTATTCTGGGACTATTCAAGGGACCCAGTACTTC. It specifies CASYSGTIQGTQYF. V and J are TRBV5-1 and TRBJ2-5, with 7 bases that match TRBD2. The CDR3 loop spans 14 amino acids. Germline-derived CDR1 and CDR2 are SGHRS and YFSETQ.

This CDR3 reads CASSSRLVQSTDTQYF. CDR3 sequence (DNA): TGTGCCAGCAGCTCACGGTTGGTTCAAAGCACAGATACGCAGTATTTT. The chain uses TRBV5-4 and TRBJ2-3; D is ambiguous. Trimming cost V 3 bases and J 0 bases, with 14 bases left between them. This CDR3 contains 16 residues. Germline V gene data show CDR1 as SGHNT and CDR2 as YYREEE (reference sequence). Looking up the rest from reference TRBV5-4 and TRBJ2-3 gives the full variable domain: ETGVTQSPTHLIKTRGQQVTLRCSSQSGHNTVSWYQQALGQGPQFIFQYYREEENGRGNFPPRFSGLQFPNYSSELNVNALELDDSALYLCASSSRLVQSTDTQYFGPGTRLTVL.

This clonotype was counted at least ten times. The rearrangement links TRBV15 to TRBJ2-1; D is unresolved. The germline V gene encodes CDR1 LNHNV and CDR2 YYDKDF (reference sequence). V was clipped by 5 bases and J by 7 bases, with 18 bases between them. CDR3 length equals 15 residues. CDR3 sequence reads: CATSLDRVSWNEQFF. The CDR3 DNA follows: TGTGCCACCAGCCTAGACCGGGTTTCGTGGAATGAGCAGTTCTTC. Supplemented by reference TRBV15 and TRBJ2-1, the full variable domain reads DAMVIQNPRYQVTQFGKPVTLSCSQTLNHNVMYWYQQKSSQAPKLLFHYYDKDFNNEADTPDNFQSRRPNTSFCFLDIRSPGLGDTAMYLCATSLDRVSWNEQFFGPGTRLTVL.